The rows below give T cell receptor beta chains drawn from one sample of a study of early T cells in non-severe SARS-CoV-2 infection. A single record per CDR3 protein comes from TCRdb applying MiXCR to the 5' RACE reads. The sample has approximately 83,000 distinct CDR3 sequences; 14% are singletons. The sequencing sample was made of whole blood. The receptors originated from an adult who was a healthcare worker with PCR-confirmed SARS-CoV-2 infection or an uninfected control (not recorded which). Each CDR3 is given with its conserved first and last residue. Fields, in order: V gene, CDR3 protein.

V gene: TRBV18
CDR3 protein: CASSPPSGGANEQFF

V gene: TRBV18
CDR3 protein: CASSPDLSGDTQYF

V gene: TRBV12-5
CDR3 protein: CASGFEGANWNEQFF

V gene: TRBV6-1
CDR3 protein: CASSEVEFGQGPPEAFF

V gene: TRBV18
CDR3 protein: CASSPPTSYEQYF

V gene: TRBV28
CDR3 protein: CASKGVSEAFF

V gene: TRBV2
CDR3 protein: CASEGLNTEAFF

V gene: TRBV14
CDR3 protein: CASRRPNSPLHF

V gene: TRBV29-1
CDR3 protein: CSVKTGYNQPQHF

V gene: TRBV19
CDR3 protein: CASSIWGQETQYF

V gene: TRBV7-9
CDR3 protein: CASSPDSGTEAFF

V gene: TRBV12-3/TRBV12-4
CDR3 protein: CASSITLALEQYF

V gene: TRBV6-5
CDR3 protein: CASRYRGTDTQYF

V gene: TRBV7-9
CDR3 protein: CASSFGTEGYEQYF

V gene: TRBV11-2
CDR3 protein: CASSLGLAVAYEQYF

V gene: TRBV5-4
CDR3 protein: CASSLAGGNEQYF

V gene: TRBV7-6
CDR3 protein: CASSRGLDYEQYF

V gene: TRBV7-9
CDR3 protein: CASSLAGDMISGANVLTF

V gene: TRBV28
CDR3 protein: CASSSYRQGVYNEQFF

V gene: TRBV6-2/TRBV6-3
CDR3 protein: CASTLQGDWTYEQYF

V gene: TRBV20-1
CDR3 protein: CSAYTGTDNTEAFF

V gene: TRBV3-1
CDR3 protein: CASSQANIKETQYF

V gene: TRBV10-3
CDR3 protein: CAIAGGSTSTDTQYF

V gene: TRBV2
CDR3 protein: CASSPSVTETQYF

V gene: TRBV5-1
CDR3 protein: CASSFNPQGGTEAFF

V gene: TRBV6-6
CDR3 protein: CASSKGRLNEKLFF

V gene: TRBV30
CDR3 protein: CAWSYTSFKQYF

V gene: TRBV3-1
CDR3 protein: CASSHAEQGRSEAFF

V gene: TRBV20-1
CDR3 protein: CSASFGTGNQPQHF

V gene: TRBV29-1
CDR3 protein: CSVEGTGPQEQYF

V gene: TRBV19
CDR3 protein: CASRGGLITTDTQYF

V gene: TRBV11-2
CDR3 protein: CASSLARRGKGTDTQYF

V gene: TRBV18
CDR3 protein: CASSPQGNTEAFF

V gene: TRBV7-2
CDR3 protein: CASSSQVFGTEAFF

V gene: TRBV11-2
CDR3 protein: CASKRDYVGTEAFF

V gene: TRBV9
CDR3 protein: CASSVVPTDTQYF

V gene: TRBV7-8
CDR3 protein: CASSLARPTYYNEQFF

V gene: TRBV4-3
CDR3 protein: CASSQEGFAGGPYEQYF

V gene: TRBV29-1
CDR3 protein: CSVGGGASKETQYF

V gene: TRBV3-1
CDR3 protein: CASSLRNSGANVLTF

V gene: TRBV25-1
CDR3 protein: CASREGSYEQYF